The clone carrying this T cell receptor (beta chain) has only one observation. This record comes from a study of blood T cell repertoires in COVID-19. The data were produced by immunoSEQ multiplex PCR, yet TCRdb's version contains in-frame clones alone and is incomplete. The table lists around 260,000 clones, about 89% of them singletons. Per the germline V gene, CDR1 is SGHTS and CDR2 is YDEGEE. V was trimmed by 4 bases and J by 3 bases, leaving 11 bases between them. CDR3 length: 14 amino acids. The gene calls are TRBV5-8 and TRBJ2-1; D might be TRBD2 (6 bases). This clonotype was obtained from a man aged 35 to 55 who had recovered from COVID-19. Sequencing was done on a sample of peripheral blood. CDR3 nucleotides: TGTGCCAGCAGCCTGCGGGAAATCTACAATGAGCAGTTCTTC. It encodes CASSLREIYNEQFF.